These T cell receptor beta chains were read from a single sample in a study of response to subunit inactivated influenza vaccine. TCRdb reprocessed the RT-PCR reads via MiXCR and lists one record per CDR3 protein. The table records about 530,000 distinct CDR3 sequences, 12% of them present only once. Sample: PBMCs from blood, taken on the day of vaccination. The receptors originated from a man aged 45-65 years who received an inactivated influenza vaccine. Both conserved end residues are part of each CDR3. The D gene is left open where the match is weak. Part of the rows lack a size; the others show once, few, many or a class for expanded clones.

-	TRBJ2-1	-	TRBV28	CASSSPATPSSYNEQFF	TGTGCCAGCAGCTCTCCCGCGACACCGTCCTCCTACAATGAGCAGTTCTTC
few	TRBJ2-7	-	TRBV29-1	CSVVGAYEQYF	TGCAGCGTTGTGGGGGCCTACGAGCAGTACTTC
many	TRBJ1-1	-	TRBV12-3/TRBV12-4	CASSLVGGAFF	TGTGCCAGCAGTTTAGTGGGGGGGGCTTTCTTT
many	TRBJ2-4	TRBD2	TRBV6-2/TRBV6-3	CASRPLAGSILAKNIQYF	TGTGCCAGCAGGCCGCTAGCGGGGTCTATACTAGCCAAAAACATTCAGTACTTC
-	TRBJ2-7	TRBD2	TRBV5-1	CASSRTSGNSYEQYF	TGCGCCAGCAGCCGGACTAGCGGGAACTCCTACGAGCAGTACTTC
few	TRBJ1-1	-	TRBV6-1	CASRSGHLAEAFF	TGTGCCAGCAGATCGGGACACTTGGCTGAAGCTTTCTTT
-	TRBJ2-3	-	TRBV10-3	CAIKGHGSTDTQYF	TGTGCCATCAAGGGGCACGGGTCGACAGATACGCAGTATTTT
few	TRBJ2-5	-	TRBV20-1	CSARELERKETQYF	TGCAGTGCTAGAGAGTTGGAGCGTAAAGAGACCCAGTACTTC
few	TRBJ2-7	-	TRBV20-1	CSASATGATGEQYF	TGCAGTGCTAGTGCCACAGGAGCCACGGGCGAGCAGTACTTC
few	TRBJ1-5	TRBD1	TRBV20-1	CSASPHRGHSNQPQHF	TGCAGTGCTAGTCCCCACAGGGGGCATAGCAATCAGCCCCAGCATTTT
-	TRBJ2-7	-	TRBV15	CATSRGGLRESYEQYF	TGTGCCACCAGCAGAGGGGGTCTTCGGGAGTCCTACGAGCAGTACTTC
many	TRBJ2-7	-	TRBV5-1	CASSLEGQHEQYF	TGCGCCAGCAGCTTGGAGGGACAACACGAGCAGTACTTC
-	TRBJ2-5	-	TRBV6-1	CASSERDRETQYF	TGTGCCAGCAGTGAACGGGATCGGGAGACCCAGTACTTC
many	TRBJ2-7	TRBD2	TRBV28	CASRLAGPSYEQYF	TGTGCCAGCAGACTAGCGGGGCCCTCCTACGAGCAGTACTTC
few	TRBJ2-7	-	TRBV5-1	CASSVGTGRYEQYF	TGCGCCAGCAGCGTCGGGACGGGACGTTACGAGCAGTACTTC
few	TRBJ2-3	-	TRBV20-1	CSATKLSLASDTQYF	TGCAGTGCAACTAAACTTTCCCTAGCATCGGATACGCAGTATTTT
few	TRBJ1-1	-	TRBV19	CASSITRFEAFF	TGTGCCAGTAGTATAACCCGGTTTGAAGCTTTCTTT
few	TRBJ2-3	TRBD2	TRBV7-3	CASSRTSGGLTDTQYF	TGTGCCAGCAGCCGGACTAGCGGAGGGCTCACAGATACGCAGTATTTT
few	TRBJ2-6	-	TRBV19	CASSIALGTASSGANVLTF	TGTGCCAGTAGTATAGCCCTGGGGACGGCAAGCTCTGGGGCCAACGTCCTGACTTTC
-	TRBJ2-7	TRBD2	TRBV6-2/TRBV6-3	CASSYRSGTSGRTRVLDEQYF	TGTGCCAGCAGTTACAGGTCCGGGACTAGCGGGAGGACCCGAGTATTGGACGAGCAGTACTTC
few	TRBJ2-7	-	TRBV5-1	CASSLEPGDTYEQYF	TGCGCCAGCAGCTTGGAGCCAGGGGACACCTACGAGCAGTACTTC
many	TRBJ1-1	TRBD1	TRBV11-2	CASSSRMLGQRTEAFF	TGTGCCAGCAGCTCCCGGATGTTGGGACAGAGGACTGAAGCTTTCTTT
few	TRBJ1-3	-	TRBV12-3/TRBV12-4	CASKGGPGNTIYF	TGTGCCAGCAAGGGCGGGCCGGGAAACACCATATATTTT
-	TRBJ2-5	-	TRBV12-3/TRBV12-4	CANSLTGRWAQYF	TGTGCCAACAGTTTGACAGGACGTTGGGCCCAGTACTTC
-	TRBJ1-1	-	TRBV7-6	CASSLGSGGETEAFF	TGTGCCAGCAGCTTAGGTTCCGGGGGAGAAACTGAAGCTTTCTTT
-	TRBJ2-1	-	TRBV3-1	CASSQILLAAFYNEQFF	TGTGCCAGCAGCCAGATCCTCCTAGCAGCTTTTTACAATGAGCAGTTCTTC
-	TRBJ2-3	TRBD2	TRBV7-6	CASSFSSSGGAGTQYF	TGTGCCAGCAGCTTTTCCTCTAGCGGGGGGGCTGGAACGCAGTATTTT
-	TRBJ2-5	-	TRBV14	CASSQGSRVFQETQYF	TGTGCCAGCAGCCAAGGGTCTAGAGTATTCCAAGAGACCCAGTACTTC
-	TRBJ2-1	-	TRBV6-1	CASSEQSGPYEQFF	TGTGCCAGCAGTGAACAGTCCGGGCCCTATGAGCAGTTCTTC
few	TRBJ2-7	TRBD1	TRBV6-2/TRBV6-3	CASSYLGQRSSYEQYF	TGTGCCAGCAGTTACCTGGGACAGAGGAGCTCCTACGAGCAGTACTTC
-	TRBJ2-4	-	TRBV2	CASKRQSLAKNIQYF	TGTGCCAGCAAACGACAGAGCCTAGCCAAAAACATTCAGTACTTC
few	TRBJ2-2	-	TRBV20-1	CSAPRGYNTGELFF	TGCAGTGCCCCAAGGGGCTACAACACCGGGGAGCTGTTTTTT
few	TRBJ1-2	-	TRBV7-2	CASRPEYGFYGYTF	TGTGCCAGCAGACCCGAGTACGGATTCTATGGCTACACCTTC
-	TRBJ2-7	-	TRBV29-1	CSVEERRRSSYEQYF	TGCAGCGTTGAAGAAAGACGGAGGAGCTCCTACGAGCAGTACTTC
many	TRBJ2-7	TRBD1	TRBV5-1	CASSLEQGRSYEQYF	TGCGCCAGCAGCTTGGAACAGGGGCGGTCCTACGAGCAGTACTTC
-	TRBJ2-5	-	TRBV18	CASSPGRSTQETQYF	TGTGCCAGCTCACCGGGACGGTCGACGCAAGAGACCCAGTACTTC
-	TRBJ2-5	-	TRBV25-1	CASSDGGTQYF	TGTGCCAGCAGTGACGGTGGGACCCAGTACTTC
few	TRBJ2-7	-	TRBV19	CASSISLSYEQYF	TGTGCCAGTAGTATTTCTCTCTCCTACGAGCAGTACTTC
-	TRBJ1-1	TRBD1	TRBV28	CASSLRSLKGALTEAFF	TGTGCCAGCAGTTTAAGGTCCCTGAAGGGGGCCCTCACTGAAGCTTTCTTT
few	TRBJ2-1	-	TRBV12-3/TRBV12-4	CASSPVVRLGEQFF	TGTGCCAGCAGCCCGGTGGTTCGTTTAGGTGAGCAGTTCTTC
many	TRBJ2-3	-	TRBV20-1	CSAGESDTDTQYF	TGCAGTGCAGGGGAGTCTGACACAGATACGCAGTATTTT
few	TRBJ2-7	-	TRBV27	CASSRLGGTAYEQYF	TGTGCCAGCAGTCGCCTCGGTGGCACCGCCTACGAGCAGTACTTC
few	TRBJ1-1	-	TRBV12-3/TRBV12-4	CASSFGVGTEAFF	TGTGCCAGCAGTTTCGGGGTGGGCACTGAAGCTTTCTTT
-	TRBJ2-5	-	TRBV6-1	CASSEAPSQETQYF	TGTGCCAGCAGTGAAGCGCCATCTCAAGAGACCCAGTACTTC
-	TRBJ1-2	-	TRBV7-2	CASSERDGYTF	TGTGCCAGCAGCGAAAGGGATGGCTACACCTTC
few	TRBJ2-3	-	TRBV12-3/TRBV12-4	CASSLDTYTDTQYF	TGTGCCAGCAGTTTAGACACTTACACAGATACGCAGTATTTT
-	TRBJ2-5	TRBD2	TRBV20-1	CSARDPSGRPETQYF	TGCAGTGCTAGAGATCCTAGCGGGAGACCAGAGACCCAGTACTTC
few	TRBJ2-5	-	TRBV25-1	CASSDPQETQYF	TGTGCCAGCAGTGACCCCCAAGAGACCCAGTACTTC
many	TRBJ1-4	-	TRBV9	CASSVGVTLNEKLFF	TGTGCCAGCAGCGTAGGGGTCACATTAAATGAAAAACTGTTTTTT
few	TRBJ2-5	TRBD2	TRBV7-2	CASSQTSGGGLQETQYF	TGTGCCAGCAGCCAAACTAGCGGGGGGGGTTTACAAGAGACCCAGTACTTC
-	TRBJ2-7	-	TRBV5-4	CASSLRGPSYEQYF	TGTGCCAGCAGCTTGAGGGGACCATCCTACGAGCAGTACTTC
-	TRBJ1-1	TRBD1	TRBV18	CASSDTGDNTEAFF	TGTGCCAGCTCAGATACAGGGGACAACACTGAAGCTTTCTTT
-	TRBJ2-3	-	TRBV7-9	CASSAGVGMTDTQYF	TGTGCCAGCAGCGCCGGGGTAGGCATGACAGATACGCAGTATTTT
-	TRBJ1-5	TRBD1	TRBV20-1	CSARPGQGYSNQPQHF	TGCAGTGCTAGACCGGGACAGGGTTATAGCAATCAGCCCCAGCATTTT
few	TRBJ1-5	-	TRBV20-1	CSARDREGGSVNQPQHF	TGCAGTGCTAGAGATCGAGAAGGGGGGAGCGTCAATCAGCCCCAGCATTTT
many	TRBJ2-3	TRBD2	TRBV28	CASSPTSGSSPDTQYF	TGTGCCAGCAGCCCTACCAGCGGGAGTAGCCCAGATACGCAGTATTTT
-	TRBJ2-6	-	TRBV15	CATSRALSDSGANVLTF	TGTGCCACCAGCAGAGCCCTGTCAGACTCTGGGGCCAACGTCCTGACTTTC